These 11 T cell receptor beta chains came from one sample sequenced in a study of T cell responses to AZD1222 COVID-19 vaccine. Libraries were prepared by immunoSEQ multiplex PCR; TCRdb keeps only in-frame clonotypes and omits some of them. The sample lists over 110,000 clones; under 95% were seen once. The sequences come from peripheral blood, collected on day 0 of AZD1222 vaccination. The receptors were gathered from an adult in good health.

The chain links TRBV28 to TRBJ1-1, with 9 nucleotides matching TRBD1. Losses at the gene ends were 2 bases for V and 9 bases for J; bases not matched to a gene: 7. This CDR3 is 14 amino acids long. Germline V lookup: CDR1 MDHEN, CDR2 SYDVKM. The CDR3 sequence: CASSLDRGATQAFF. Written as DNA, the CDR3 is TGTGCCAGCAGTTTAGACAGGGGGGCCACCCAAGCTTTCTTT.

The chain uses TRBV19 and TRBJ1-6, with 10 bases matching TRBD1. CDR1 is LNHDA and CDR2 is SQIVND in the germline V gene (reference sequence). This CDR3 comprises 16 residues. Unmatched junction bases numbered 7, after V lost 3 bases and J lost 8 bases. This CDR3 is CASSIGSGTGDSPLHF. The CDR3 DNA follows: TGTGCCAGTAGTATCGGTTCCGGGACAGGGGATTCACCCCTCCACTTT.

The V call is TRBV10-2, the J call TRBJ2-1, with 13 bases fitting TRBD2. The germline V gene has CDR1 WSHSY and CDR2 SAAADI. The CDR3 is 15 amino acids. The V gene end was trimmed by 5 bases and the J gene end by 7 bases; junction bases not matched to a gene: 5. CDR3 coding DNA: TGCGCCAGCAGTATGGGACTAGCGGGACAAAATGAGCAGTTCTTC. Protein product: CASSMGLAGQNEQFF.

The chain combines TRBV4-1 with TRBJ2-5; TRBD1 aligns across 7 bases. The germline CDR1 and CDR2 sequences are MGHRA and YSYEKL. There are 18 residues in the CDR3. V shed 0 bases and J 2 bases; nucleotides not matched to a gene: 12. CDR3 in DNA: TGCGCCAGCAGCCAAGATCTAGCTGACGGGACAGCTCAAGAGACCCAGTACTTC. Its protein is CASSQDLADGTAQETQYF.

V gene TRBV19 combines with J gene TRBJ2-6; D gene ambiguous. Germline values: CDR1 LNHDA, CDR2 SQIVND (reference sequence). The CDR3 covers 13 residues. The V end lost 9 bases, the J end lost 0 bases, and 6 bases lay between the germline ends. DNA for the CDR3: TGTGCCAGCCGGTCCTCTGGGGCCAACGTCCTGACTTTC. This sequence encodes CASRSSGANVLTF.

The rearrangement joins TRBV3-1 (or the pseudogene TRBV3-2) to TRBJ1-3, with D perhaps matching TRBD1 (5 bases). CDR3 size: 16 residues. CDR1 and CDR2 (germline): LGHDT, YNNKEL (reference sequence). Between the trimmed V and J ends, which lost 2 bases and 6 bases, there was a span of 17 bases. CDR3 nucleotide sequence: TGTGCCAGCAGCCAACCAGCGGGGACGGGGGAAAACACCATATATTTT. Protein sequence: CASSQPAGTGENTIYF.

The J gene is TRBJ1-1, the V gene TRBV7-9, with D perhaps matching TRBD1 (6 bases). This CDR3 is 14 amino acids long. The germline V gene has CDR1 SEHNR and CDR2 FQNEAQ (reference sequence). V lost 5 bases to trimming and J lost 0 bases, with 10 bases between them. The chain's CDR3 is CASSDRTMNTEAFF. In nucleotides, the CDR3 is TGTGCCAGCAGCGACAGGACCATGAACACTGAAGCTTTCTTT. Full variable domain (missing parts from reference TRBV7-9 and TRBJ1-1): DTGVSQNPRHKITKRGQNVTFRCDPISEHNRLYWYRQTLGQGPEFLTYFQNEAQLEKSRLLSDRFSAERPKGSFSTLEIQRTEQGDSAMYLCASSDRTMNTEAFFGQGTRLTVV.

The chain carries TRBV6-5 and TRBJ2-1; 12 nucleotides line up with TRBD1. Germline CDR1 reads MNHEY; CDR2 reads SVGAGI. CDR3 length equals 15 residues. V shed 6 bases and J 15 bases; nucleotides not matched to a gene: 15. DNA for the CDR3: TGTGCCAGCAGCCGCCGGGACAGGGGGCGGTCAGAGTGGTTCTTC. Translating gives CASSRRDRGRSEWFF.

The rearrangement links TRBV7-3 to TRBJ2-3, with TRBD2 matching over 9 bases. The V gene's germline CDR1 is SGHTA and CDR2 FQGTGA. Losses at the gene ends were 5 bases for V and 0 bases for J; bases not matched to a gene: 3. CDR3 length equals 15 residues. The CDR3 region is CASSRSGGSTDTQYF. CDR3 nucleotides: TGTGCCAGCAGCCGTAGCGGGGGAAGCACAGATACGCAGTATTTT.

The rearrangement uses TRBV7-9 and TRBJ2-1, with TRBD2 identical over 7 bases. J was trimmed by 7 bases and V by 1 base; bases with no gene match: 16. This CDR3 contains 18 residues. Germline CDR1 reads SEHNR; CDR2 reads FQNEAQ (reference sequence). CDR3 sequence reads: CASSLGERTSLRGNEQFF. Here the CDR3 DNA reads TGTGCCAGCAGCTTAGGAGAACGGACTAGTCTAAGGGGAAATGAGCAGTTCTTC.

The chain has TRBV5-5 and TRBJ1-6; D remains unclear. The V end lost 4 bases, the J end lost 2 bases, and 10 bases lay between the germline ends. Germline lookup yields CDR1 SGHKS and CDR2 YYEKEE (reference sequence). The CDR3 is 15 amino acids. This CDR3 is CASSPRAAYNSPLHF. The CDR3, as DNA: TGTGCCAGCAGCCCCCGGGCGGCCTATAATTCACCCCTCCACTTT.